Listed here is a single TCR beta chain. Antigen unknown. The CDR3 length is 16 residues. Germline CDR1 reads SGHTA; CDR2 reads FQGTGA. Trimming cost V 2 bases and J 7 bases; bases outside gene matches: 7. Sequencing used immunoSEQ multiplex PCR; TCRdb keeps in-frame clones, though not all of them. The data show approximately 90,000 clones, roughly 97% seen once. The entry originates in a study of cytomegalovirus exposure and HLA in healthy donors. About the research overall: The same platform was used for the 120 validation repertoires and the roughly 640 first-cohort repertoires, a later analysis reported.

Study-wide points: Some TCR beta chains (more than 150 of them) were listed as cytomegalovirus-associated. Subsequent analysis of the 120 or so validation repertoires found a tendency for first-cohort TCR clusters to co-occur.

The TCR sequence derives from a man between 18 and 29 years old in good health and CMV-seronegative. V gene TRBV7-3 combines with J gene TRBJ2-1; 11 nucleotides agree with TRBD2. Sequenced material: PBMCs. The CDR3 sequence: CASSLSASGRPNEQFF. CDR3 bases: TGTGCCAGCAGCTTATCGGCTAGCGGGAGGCCGAATGAGCAGTTCTTC.